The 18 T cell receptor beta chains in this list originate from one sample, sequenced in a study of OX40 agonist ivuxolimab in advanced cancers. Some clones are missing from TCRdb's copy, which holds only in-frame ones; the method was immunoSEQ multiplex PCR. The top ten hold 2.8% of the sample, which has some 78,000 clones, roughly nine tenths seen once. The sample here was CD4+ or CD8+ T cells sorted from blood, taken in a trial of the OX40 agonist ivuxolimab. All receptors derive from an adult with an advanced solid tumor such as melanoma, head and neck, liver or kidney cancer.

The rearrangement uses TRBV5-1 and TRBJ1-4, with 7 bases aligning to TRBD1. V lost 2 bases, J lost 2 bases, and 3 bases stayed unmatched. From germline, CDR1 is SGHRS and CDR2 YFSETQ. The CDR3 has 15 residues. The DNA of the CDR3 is TGCGCCAGCAGCTTAGAAGGGGGCACTAATGAAAAACTGTTTTTT. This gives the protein CASSLEGGTNEKLFF.

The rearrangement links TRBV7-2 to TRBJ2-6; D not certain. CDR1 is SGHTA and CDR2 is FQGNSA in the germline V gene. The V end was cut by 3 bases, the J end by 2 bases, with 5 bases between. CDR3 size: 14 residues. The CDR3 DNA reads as TGTGCCAGCAGCTTTTCAGCTGGGGCCAACGTCCTGACTTTC. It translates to CASSFSAGANVLTF. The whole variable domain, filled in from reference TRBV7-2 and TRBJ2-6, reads GAGVSQSPSNKVTEKGKDVELRCDPISGHTALYWYRQSLGQGLEFLIYFQGNSAPDKSGLPSDRFSAERTGGSVSTLTIQRTQQEDSAVYLCASSFSAGANVLTFGAGSRLTVL.

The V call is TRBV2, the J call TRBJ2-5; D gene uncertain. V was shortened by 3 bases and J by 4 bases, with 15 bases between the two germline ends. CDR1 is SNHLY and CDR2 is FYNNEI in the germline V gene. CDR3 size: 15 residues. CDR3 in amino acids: CASSERSGEVETQYF. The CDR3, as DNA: TGTGCCAGCAGTGAGAGATCTGGGGAAGTAGAGACCCAGTACTTC.

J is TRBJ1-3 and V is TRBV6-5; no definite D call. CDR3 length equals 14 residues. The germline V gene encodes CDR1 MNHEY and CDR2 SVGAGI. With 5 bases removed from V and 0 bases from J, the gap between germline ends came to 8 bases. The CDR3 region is CASSPGPSGNTIYF. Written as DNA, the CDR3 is TGTGCCAGCAGTCCGGGCCCCTCTGGAAACACCATATATTTT.

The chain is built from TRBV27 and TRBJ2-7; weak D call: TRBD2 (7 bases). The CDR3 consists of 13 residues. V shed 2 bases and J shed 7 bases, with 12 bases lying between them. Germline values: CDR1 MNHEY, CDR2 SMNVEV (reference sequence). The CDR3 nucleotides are TGTGCCAGCAGTTTAGGGGGGGCGCTGGAGCAGTACTTC. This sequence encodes CASSLGGALEQYF.

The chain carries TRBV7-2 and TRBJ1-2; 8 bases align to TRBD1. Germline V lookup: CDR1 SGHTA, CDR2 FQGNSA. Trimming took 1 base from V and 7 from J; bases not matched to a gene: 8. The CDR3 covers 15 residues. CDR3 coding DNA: TGTGCCAGCAGCTTAGGATACAGGGGGATAAGTGGCTACACCTTC. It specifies CASSLGYRGISGYTF. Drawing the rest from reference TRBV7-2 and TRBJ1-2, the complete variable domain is GAGVSQSPSNKVTEKGKDVELRCDPISGHTALYWYRQSLGQGLEFLIYFQGNSAPDKSGLPSDRFSAERTGGSVSTLTIQRTQQEDSAVYLCASSLGYRGISGYTFGSGTRLTVV.

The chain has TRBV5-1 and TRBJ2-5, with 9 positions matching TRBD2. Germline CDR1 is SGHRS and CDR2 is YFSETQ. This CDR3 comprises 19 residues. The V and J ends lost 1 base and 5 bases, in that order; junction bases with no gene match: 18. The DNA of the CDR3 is TGCGCCAGCAGCTTGCTTCCCGACGTTGCGCGGGGGGGCGGGGAGACCCAGTACTTC. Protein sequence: CASSLLPDVARGGGETQYF.

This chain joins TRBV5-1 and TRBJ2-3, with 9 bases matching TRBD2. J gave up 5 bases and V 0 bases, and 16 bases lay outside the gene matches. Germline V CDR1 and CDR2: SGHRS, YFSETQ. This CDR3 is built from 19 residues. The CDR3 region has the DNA TGCGCCAGCAGCTTGGACCTCTCGTCGGGCGGGGGGGCCGAAGATACGCAGTATTTT. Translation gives CASSLDLSSGGGAEDTQYF.

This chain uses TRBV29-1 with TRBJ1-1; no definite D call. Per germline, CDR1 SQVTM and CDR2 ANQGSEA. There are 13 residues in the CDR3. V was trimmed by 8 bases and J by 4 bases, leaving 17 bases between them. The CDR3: CSSSWTVSTEAFF. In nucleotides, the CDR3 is TGCAGCTCCTCGTGGACGGTGAGCACTGAAGCTTTCTTT.

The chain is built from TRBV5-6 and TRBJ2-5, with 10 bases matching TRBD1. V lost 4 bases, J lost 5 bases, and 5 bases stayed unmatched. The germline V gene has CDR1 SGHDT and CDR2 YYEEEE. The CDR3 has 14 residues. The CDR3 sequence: CASSRKGQGETQYF. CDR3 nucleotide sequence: TGTGCCAGCAGCCGAAAGGGACAGGGGGAGACCCAGTACTTC.

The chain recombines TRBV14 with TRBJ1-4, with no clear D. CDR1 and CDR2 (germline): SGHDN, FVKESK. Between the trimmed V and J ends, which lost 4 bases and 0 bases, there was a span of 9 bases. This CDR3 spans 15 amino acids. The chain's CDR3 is CASSPHLATNEKLFF. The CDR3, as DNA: TGTGCCAGCAGCCCTCACCTTGCAACTAATGAAAAACTGTTTTTT.

The CDR3 loop is CASSHSRVPGAFF. The CDR3 DNA reads as TGTGCCAGCAGTCACTCCAGGGTTCCGGGAGCTTTCTTT. This chain uses TRBV28 with TRBJ1-1; a weak D match, TRBD1 (5 bases). The germline CDR1 and CDR2 sequences are MDHEN and SYDVKM. The CDR3 is made up of 13 amino acids. V shed 5 bases and J shed 10 bases, with 17 bases lying between them.

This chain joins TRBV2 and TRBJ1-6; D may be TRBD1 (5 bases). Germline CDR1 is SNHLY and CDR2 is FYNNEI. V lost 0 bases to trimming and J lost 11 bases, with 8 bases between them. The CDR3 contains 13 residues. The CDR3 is CASSEAGGTPLHF. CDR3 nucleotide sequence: TGTGCCAGCAGTGAAGCGGGGGGTACACCCCTCCACTTT.

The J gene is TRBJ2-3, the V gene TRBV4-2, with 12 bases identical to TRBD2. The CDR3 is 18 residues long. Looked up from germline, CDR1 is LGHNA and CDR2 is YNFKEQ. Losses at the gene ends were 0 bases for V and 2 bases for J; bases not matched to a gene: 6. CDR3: CASSQERLAGGSTDTQYF. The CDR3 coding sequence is TGTGCCAGCAGCCAAGAAAGGCTAGCGGGAGGGTCCACAGATACGCAGTATTTT.

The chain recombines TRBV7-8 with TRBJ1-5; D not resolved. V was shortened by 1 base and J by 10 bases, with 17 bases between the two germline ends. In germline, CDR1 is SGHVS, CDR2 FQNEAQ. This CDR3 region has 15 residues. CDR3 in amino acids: CASSLVRIPGSPQHF. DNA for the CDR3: TGTGCCAGCAGCTTAGTTCGCATTCCCGGGAGTCCCCAGCATTTT.

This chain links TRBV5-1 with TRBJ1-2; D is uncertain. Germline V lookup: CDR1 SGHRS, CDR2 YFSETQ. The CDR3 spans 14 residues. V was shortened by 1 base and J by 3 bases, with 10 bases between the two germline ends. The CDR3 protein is CASSLSGSDYGYTF. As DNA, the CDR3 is TGCGCCAGCAGCTTGAGCGGGTCGGACTATGGCTACACCTTC.

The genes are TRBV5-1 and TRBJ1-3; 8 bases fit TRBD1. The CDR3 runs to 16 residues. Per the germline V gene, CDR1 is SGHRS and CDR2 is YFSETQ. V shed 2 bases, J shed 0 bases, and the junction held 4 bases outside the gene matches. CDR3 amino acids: CASSLGQGLSGNTIYF. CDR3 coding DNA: TGCGCCAGCAGCTTAGGACAGGGACTCTCTGGAAACACCATATATTTT.

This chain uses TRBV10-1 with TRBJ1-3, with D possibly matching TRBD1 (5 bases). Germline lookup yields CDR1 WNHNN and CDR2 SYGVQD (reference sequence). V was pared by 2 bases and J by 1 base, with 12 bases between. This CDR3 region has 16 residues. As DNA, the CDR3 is TGCGCCAGCAGTGAGGGGGGTATGGCGTCTGGAAACACCATATATTTT. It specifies CASSEGGMASGNTIYF.